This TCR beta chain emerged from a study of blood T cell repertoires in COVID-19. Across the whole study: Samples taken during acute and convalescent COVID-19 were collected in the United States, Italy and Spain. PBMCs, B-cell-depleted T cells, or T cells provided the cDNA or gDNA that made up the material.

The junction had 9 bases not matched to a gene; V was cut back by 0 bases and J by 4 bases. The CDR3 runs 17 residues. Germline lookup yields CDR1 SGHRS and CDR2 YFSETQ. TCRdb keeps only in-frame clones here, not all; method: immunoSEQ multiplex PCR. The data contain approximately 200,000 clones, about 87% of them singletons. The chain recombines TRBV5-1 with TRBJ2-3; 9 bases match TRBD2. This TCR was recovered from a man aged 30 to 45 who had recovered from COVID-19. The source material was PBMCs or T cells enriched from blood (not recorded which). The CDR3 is CASSLEASGTLADTQYF. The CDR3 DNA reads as TGCGCCAGCAGCTTGGAGGCTAGCGGGACATTGGCAGATACGCAGTATTTT.